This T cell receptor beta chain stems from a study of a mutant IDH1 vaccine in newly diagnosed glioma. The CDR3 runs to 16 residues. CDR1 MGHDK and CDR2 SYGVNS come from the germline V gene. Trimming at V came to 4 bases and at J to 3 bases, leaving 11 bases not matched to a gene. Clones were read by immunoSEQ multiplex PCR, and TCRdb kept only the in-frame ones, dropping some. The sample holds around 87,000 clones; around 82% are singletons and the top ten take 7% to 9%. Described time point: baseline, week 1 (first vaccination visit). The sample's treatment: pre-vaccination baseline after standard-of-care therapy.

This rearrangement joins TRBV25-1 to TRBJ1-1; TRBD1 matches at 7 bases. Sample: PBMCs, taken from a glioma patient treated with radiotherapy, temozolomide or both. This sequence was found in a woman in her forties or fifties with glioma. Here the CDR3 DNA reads TGTGCCAGCAGTGCTTGGACAGGCTCCGGGTACACTGAAGCTTTCTTT. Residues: CASSAWTGSGYTEAFF.